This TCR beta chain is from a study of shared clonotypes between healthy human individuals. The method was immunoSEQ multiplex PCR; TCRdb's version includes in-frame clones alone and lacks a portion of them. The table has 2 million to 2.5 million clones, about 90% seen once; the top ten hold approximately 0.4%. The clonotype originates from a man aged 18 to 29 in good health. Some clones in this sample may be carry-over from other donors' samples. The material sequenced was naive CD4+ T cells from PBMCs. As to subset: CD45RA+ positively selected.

The CDR3 region is CASSYSGTGTTGELFF. The CDR3 DNA sequence: TGTGCCAGCAGTTACTCCGGGACAGGGACGACCGGGGAGCTGTTTTTT. J is TRBJ2-2 and V is TRBV6-5, with 9 bases that match TRBD1. CDR1 is MNHEY and CDR2 is SVGAGI in the germline V gene. V was pared by 0 bases and J by 5 bases, with 4 bases of the junction left unmatched. This CDR3 contains 16 residues.